The 21 T cell receptor beta chains below were found in one sample sequenced in a study of PD-1 blockade in classical Hodgkin lymphoma. Autologous stem cell transplantation was followed by relapse in every patient, and brentuximab vedotin exposure varied. The protocol was immunoSEQ multiplex PCR, while the TCRdb copy is restricted to in-frame clones and leaves out a portion. The table includes under 110,000 clones, 75% to 90% detected once. This specimen was peripheral blood mononuclear cells (PBMCs), taken before the second cycle of nivolumab. These receptors were obtained from a human donor with classical Hodgkin lymphoma.

This sequence joins TRBV5-4 and TRBJ1-1; D call uncertain. The CDR3 length is 13 residues. V lost 2 bases to trimming and J lost 5 bases, with 10 bases between them. Germline CDR1 reads SGHNT; CDR2 reads YYREEE (reference sequence). CDR3: CASSFGVKTEAFF. CDR3 nucleotide sequence: TGTGCCAGCAGCTTCGGGGTTAAGACTGAAGCTTTCTTT.

The gene calls are TRBV9 and TRBJ1-2; TRBD1 aligns across 9 bases. CDR1 is SGDLS, CDR2 YYNGEE, per germline. CDR3 length equals 14 residues. V lost 3 bases to trimming and J lost 1 base; unmatched junction nucleotides: 1. For the CDR3, the DNA is TGTGCCAGCAGCGGGACAGGGGTTAACTATGGCTACACCTTC. The encoded protein is CASSGTGVNYGYTF.

The chain has TRBV23-1 and TRBJ2-1; either TRBD1 or TRBD2 may supply D (5 bases each). TRBV23-1 is identified as an open reading frame with a role that is uncertain. V gave up 2 bases and J gave up 2 bases, with 13 bases separating them. The CDR3 has 16 amino acids. This CDR3 reads CASSQPGTPAYNEQFF. CDR3 nucleotide sequence: TGCGCCAGCAGTCAACCCGGGACCCCGGCCTACAATGAGCAGTTCTTC.

The chain combines TRBV5-1 with TRBJ1-2, with 9 positions matching TRBD1. CDR1 and CDR2 from the germline V gene are SGHRS and YFSETQ. Losses at the gene ends were 0 bases for V and 4 bases for J; bases not matched to a gene: 1. The CDR3 spans 14 residues. CDR3 loop: CASSLGQGGYGYTF. The CDR3 nucleotides are TGCGCCAGCAGCTTGGGACAGGGGGGCTATGGCTACACCTTC. Based on the CDR3 plus reference TRBV5-1 and TRBJ1-2, the full variable domain is KAGVTQTPRYLIKTRGQQVTLSCSPISGHRSVSWYQQTPGQGLQFLFEYFSETQRNKGNFPGRFSGRQFSNSRSEMNVSTLELGDSALYLCASSLGQGGYGYTFGSGTRLTVV.

V is TRBV19 and J is TRBJ2-2; 9 positions match TRBD2. Germline V lookup: CDR1 LNHDA, CDR2 SQIVND (reference sequence). This CDR3 has 17 residues. Germline trimming cut 7 bases from V and 4 bases from J; bases unmatched to any gene: 13. DNA for the CDR3: TGTGCCAGTACCCACGCAGGAGAGCGGGGGGCCACCGGGGAGCTGTTTTTT. This gives the protein CASTHAGERGATGELFF. Using reference TRBV19 and TRBJ2-2 for the parts outside the CDR3, the full variable domain is DGGITQSPKYLFRKEGQNVTLSCEQNLNHDAMYWYRQDPGQGLRLIYYSQIVNDFQKGDIAEGYSVSREKKESFPLTVTSAQKNPTAFYLCASTHAGERGATGELFFGEGSRLTVL.

V usage is TRBV4-2 and J usage is TRBJ2-5; maybe TRBD2 (5 bases). V gave up 4 bases and J gave up 5 bases, with 11 bases separating them. This CDR3 is built from 13 residues. Germline V CDR1 and CDR2: LGHNA, YNFKEQ. The DNA of the CDR3 is TGTGCCAGCAGCCGAGGTAGGGAGGAGACCCAGTACTTC. Its translation: CASSRGREETQYF.

The chain carries TRBV30 and TRBJ2-3; D unresolved. Germline values: CDR1 GTSNPN, CDR2 SVGIG (reference sequence). V was pared by 3 bases and J by 0 bases, with 10 bases between. The CDR3 runs 14 residues. CDR3 coding DNA: TGTGCCTGGAGCTTTACTGTTAGCACAGATACGCAGTATTTT. Translated: CAWSFTVSTDTQYF. The variable domain in full, completed from reference TRBV30 and TRBJ2-3, reads SQTIHQWPATLVQPVGSPLSLECTVEGTSNPNLYWYRQAAGRGLQLLFYSVGIGQISSEVPQNLSASRPQDRQFILSSKKLLLSDSGFYLCAWSFTVSTDTQYFGPGTRLTVL.

J is TRBJ2-1 and V is TRBV11-3, with D tentatively TRBD2 (6 bases). The germline V and J ends were trimmed by 3 bases and 10 bases, with 7 bases remaining between them. This CDR3 spans 11 amino acids. The germline CDR1 and CDR2 sequences are SGHNT and YENEEA. The CDR3 loop reads CASSLEGEQFF. CDR3 nucleotides: TGTGCCAGCAGCTTGGAGGGGGAGCAGTTCTTC.

The rearrangement uses TRBV6-6 and TRBJ1-6; 9 positions match TRBD1. J was trimmed by 8 bases and V by 2 bases; bases with no gene match: 4. The CDR3 runs to 15 residues. Germline V gives CDR1 MNHNY, CDR2 SVGAGI (reference sequence). CDR3 nucleotides: TGTGCCAGCAGTTACCTGGGACAGGGTGATTCACCCCTCCACTTT. It specifies CASSYLGQGDSPLHF.

J is TRBJ2-5 and V is TRBV7-9; TRBD1 is a possible D gene (5 bases). The CDR3 runs 15 residues. Germline-derived CDR1 and CDR2 are SEHNR and FQNEAQ (reference sequence). V lost 5 bases and J 7 bases, leaving 20 bases between the germline ends. CDR3 sequence: CASSRTRVETVTQYF. In DNA form, the CDR3 reads TGTGCCAGCAGCCGAACCAGGGTAGAGACGGTGACCCAGTACTTC.

The chain joins TRBV10-1 to TRBJ2-7, with 7 bases identical to TRBD1. J was trimmed by 6 bases and V by 11 bases; bases with no gene match: 16. There are 14 residues in the CDR3. CDR1 WNHNN and CDR2 SYGVQD come from the germline V gene (reference sequence). The CDR3 DNA reads TGCGCCGTCGGCACAGGGGTATTGGTAGGCGAGCAGTACTTC. Translating it yields CAVGTGVLVGEQYF.

The chain joins TRBV15 to TRBJ1-5; D might be TRBD1 (6 bases). Trimming left V 6 bases short and J 3 bases short, with 15 bases between. Germline V gene lookup returns CDR1 LNHNV and CDR2 YYDKDF (reference sequence). The length of the CDR3 is 15 residues. Here the CDR3 reads CATSQGGGSNQPQHF. As DNA, the CDR3 is TGTGCCACCAGTCAAGGGGGGGGATCCAATCAGCCCCAGCATTTT.

This chain joins TRBV11-3 and TRBJ2-7; a possible D gene is TRBD2 (5 bases). CDR3 length: 13 amino acids. V was cut by 2 bases and J by 5 bases, with 10 bases left in between. Germline lookup yields CDR1 SGHNT and CDR2 YENEEA. The CDR3 DNA sequence: TGTGCCAGCAGCTTATTGGGAGTCAACGAGCAGTACTTC. Protein: CASSLLGVNEQYF.

This chain links TRBV6-5 with TRBJ1-3; 8 positions match TRBD1. From germline, CDR1 is MNHEY and CDR2 SVGAGI. The junction had 9 bases not matched to a gene; V was cut back by 6 bases and J by 8 bases. CDR3 length: 14 amino acids. CDR3 region: CASRANQGAYTIYF. For the CDR3, the DNA is TGTGCCAGCAGGGCCAACCAGGGGGCCTACACCATATATTTT.

The rearrangement joins TRBV28 to TRBJ1-4; D is undetermined. Germline CDR1 reads MDHEN; CDR2 reads SYDVKM. V dropped 3 bases and J dropped 7 bases, with 6 bases sitting between them. This CDR3 has 12 amino acids. The CDR3 coding sequence is TGTGCCAGCAGTTTTCAGGCTGAAAAACTGTTTTTT. Translated, it gives CASSFQAEKLFF.

The rearrangement uses TRBV12-5 and TRBJ1-5, with TRBD1 matching 8 bases. In germline, CDR1 is LGHNT, CDR2 FRNRAP. The trim removed 2 bases at V and 3 bases at J, leaving 6 bases unmatched. CDR3 size: 16 residues. In DNA form, the CDR3 reads TGTGCTAGTGGTTTGTCTGGACAGGGAAACAATCAGCCCCAGCATTTT. It translates to CASGLSGQGNNQPQHF.

The chain couples TRBV30 to TRBJ1-5; D uncertain. Per germline, CDR1 GTSNPN and CDR2 SVGIG (reference sequence). The CDR3 loop spans 13 amino acids. With 0 bases removed from V and 7 bases from J, the gap between germline ends came to 10 bases. CDR3 DNA sequence: TGTGCCTGGAGTGTACGTAGCCCCCAGCCCCAGCATTTT. The encoded protein is CAWSVRSPQPQHF. The variable domain in full, with the rest retrieved from reference TRBV30 and TRBJ1-5, is SQTIHQWPATLVQPVGSPLSLECTVEGTSNPNLYWYRQAAGRGLQLLFYSVGIGQISSEVPQNLSASRPQDRQFILSSKKLLLSDSGFYLCAWSVRSPQPQHFGDGTRLSIL.

V gene TRBV9 combines with J gene TRBJ2-7, with 7 bases matching TRBD1. With 3 bases clipped from V and 3 bases from J, the junction kept 6 bases outside the gene matches. Germline V gives CDR1 SGDLS, CDR2 YYNGEE. CDR3 length: 14 amino acids. The CDR3: CASSATGQDYEQYF. The CDR3 DNA sequence: TGTGCCAGCAGCGCGACAGGACAGGACTACGAGCAGTACTTC. Full variable domain (remainder filled in from reference TRBV9 and TRBJ2-7): DSGVTQTPKHLITATGQRVTLRCSPRSGDLSVYWYQQSLDQGLQFLIQYYNGEERAKGNILERFSAQQFPDLHSELNLSSLELGDSALYFCASSATGQDYEQYFGPGTRLTVT.

V usage is TRBV27 and J usage is TRBJ1-5; no firm D call. Germline lookup yields CDR1 MNHEY and CDR2 SMNVEV (reference sequence). V lost 5 bases and J lost 5, with 19 bases in between. The CDR3 runs 16 residues. The CDR3: CASSPLLWGGDQPQHF. CDR3 sequence (DNA): TGTGCCAGCAGTCCCCTCTTATGGGGAGGCGATCAGCCCCAGCATTTT.

The V call is TRBV11-3, the J call TRBJ2-2; TRBD1 aligns across 7 bases. The V and J ends lost 6 bases and 8 bases, in that order; junction bases with no gene match: 9. This CDR3 spans 14 amino acids. Looked up from germline, CDR1 is SGHNT and CDR2 is YENEEA. CDR3 nucleotide sequence: TGTGCCAGCAGTGACTCCAGGGGGAGAGGGGAGCTGTTTTTT. This sequence encodes CASSDSRGRGELFF.

The CDR3, as DNA: TGTGCCAGCAGCTCCCGGACAGGGGAGAATTCACCCCTCCACTTT. Its protein is CASSSRTGENSPLHF. The rearrangement uses TRBV7-9 and TRBJ1-6; 9 bases match TRBD1. With V trimmed by 4 bases and J by 7 bases, 5 bases remained unmatched. CDR1 and CDR2 (germline): SEHNR, FQNEAQ (reference sequence). The CDR3 is 15 residues long.